This T cell receptor (beta chain) was captured in a study of blood T cell repertoires in COVID-19. This CDR3 contains 16 residues. CDR1 and CDR2 from the germline V gene are MDHEN and SYDVKM. The germline V and J ends were trimmed by 2 bases and 0 bases, with 11 bases remaining between them. Sequencing used immunoSEQ multiplex PCR; TCRdb keeps in-frame clones, though not all of them. This repertoire shows 150,000 to 200,000 clones, 80% to 90% found once; its top ten account for roughly 3.5%. The genes are TRBV28 and TRBJ2-1; unclear D gene. Material for sequencing was peripheral blood. This TCR derives from a man aged 55 to 70 with acute or convalescent COVID-19. This CDR3 reads CASSLEADSSYNEQFF. CDR3 DNA sequence: TGTGCCAGCAGTTTAGAGGCAGATAGCTCCTACAATGAGCAGTTCTTC.